This T cell receptor (beta chain) was identified during a study of control samples from healthy donors and cancer patients. CDR3 length equals 16 residues. Looked up from germline, CDR1 is SGHTA and CDR2 is FQGNSA. The V and J ends lost 6 bases and 5 bases, in that order; junction bases with no gene match: 14. This clone was seen only once. The method was immunoSEQ multiplex PCR; TCRdb's version includes in-frame clones alone and lacks a portion of them. Of about 130,000 clones listed, about 88% are singletons. The V and J genes are TRBV7-2 and TRBJ2-3, with 7 bases identical to TRBD1. This clonotype originated in a man aged 45 to 65 in good health. The source material was blood. DNA for the CDR3: TGTGCCAGCAGTCTAAACGGGGCAGGGGGTAGAGATACGCAGTATTTT. Amino acids: CASSLNGAGGRDTQYF.